These 20 T cell receptor beta chains share one sample of origin, sequenced in a study of T-cell memory formation after mild COVID-19. TCRdb independently ran MiXCR on the 5' RACE reads; one entry per CDR3 protein. This sample has hundreds of thousands of distinct CDR3 sequences, with roughly 17% found just once. The material sequenced was PBMCs or a T cell subset sorted from them (not recorded which). The source is an adult woman who had mild COVID-19 (a few samples of this study predate the infection). Cell type and time point are not known.

The chain employs TRBV5-6 and TRBJ2-2; TRBD2 matches 8 bases. From germline, CDR1 is SGHDT and CDR2 YYEEEE. Germline trimming cut 2 bases from V and 4 bases from J; bases unmatched to any gene: 10. This CDR3 is built from 17 residues. The CDR3 nucleotides read TGTGCCAGCAGCTTCGCTGGGCCACTAGCGGCCACCGGGGAGCTGTTTTTT. Amino acids: CASSFAGPLAATGELFF.

This clonotype was counted a few times. V is TRBV7-6 and J is TRBJ1-1; the D gene is possibly TRBD1 (5 bases). The length of the CDR3 is 13 residues. The germline CDR1 and CDR2 sequences are SGHVS and FNYEAQ. With 5 bases removed from V and 4 bases from J, the gap between germline ends came to 11 bases. The CDR3 DNA follows: TGTGCCAGCAGCCCTTTCGGGGGCACTGAAGCTTTCTTT. This codes for CASSPFGGTEAFF. Based on the CDR3 plus reference TRBV7-6 and TRBJ1-1, the full variable domain is GAGVSQSPRYKVTKRGQDVALRCDPISGHVSLYWYRQALGQGPEFLTYFNYEAQQDKSGLPNDRFSAERPEGSISTLTIQRTEQRDSAMYRCASSPFGGTEAFFGQGTRLTVV.

In this sample, this clonotype turned up many times. The rearrangement joins TRBV20-1 to TRBJ2-7; 9 positions agree with TRBD1. J lost 2 bases, V lost 1 base, and 9 bases had no gene match. CDR3 length: 16 residues. CDR1 is DFQATT, CDR2 SNEGSKA, per germline (reference sequence). Here the CDR3 DNA reads TGCAGTGCTAGAGGAAAAATCGGACAGGGGACCTACGAGCAGTACTTC. Amino acid sequence: CSARGKIGQGTYEQYF.

This clonotype was seen a few times. The genes are TRBV5-1 and TRBJ2-7; D is possibly TRBD1 (6 bases). This CDR3 comprises 16 residues. The ends were cut back, 2 bases at V and 0 bases at J, with 15 bases in the middle. Per the germline V gene, CDR1 is SGHRS and CDR2 is YFSETQ. This chain's CDR3 is CASSFGWWTASYEQYF. The CDR3 DNA reads TGCGCCAGCAGCTTCGGGTGGTGGACAGCCTCCTACGAGCAGTACTTC.

V usage is TRBV4-2 and J usage is TRBJ2-2, with a possible D match to TRBD2 (5 bases). The CDR3 is 16 residues long. The germline V and J ends were trimmed by 3 bases and 5 bases, with 16 bases remaining between them. CDR1 and CDR2 from the germline V gene are LGHNA and YNFKEQ. Here the CDR3 reads CASSQRLLEETGELFF. The CDR3 DNA reads as TGTGCCAGCAGCCAGAGACTACTCGAGGAGACCGGGGAGCTGTTTTTT.

This clonotype was seen only a few times. The chain recombines TRBV7-9 with TRBJ1-5; tentative D call: TRBD1 (5 bases). The CDR3 extends over 18 amino acids. Germline-derived CDR1 and CDR2 are SEHNR and FQNEAQ (reference sequence). V was trimmed by 1 base and J by 4 bases, leaving 20 bases between them. Written as DNA, the CDR3 is TGTGCCAGCAGCTTAGTGCGGGGTGCAGGGTTGGGTAATCAGCCCCAGCATTTT. Its protein is CASSLVRGAGLGNQPQHF. The whole variable domain, remainder taken from reference TRBV7-9 and TRBJ1-5, is DTGVSQNPRHKITKRGQNVTFRCDPISEHNRLYWYRQTLGQGPEFLTYFQNEAQLEKSRLLSDRFSAERPKGSFSTLEIQRTEQGDSAMYLCASSLVRGAGLGNQPQHFGDGTRLSIL.

The rearrangement links TRBV27 to TRBJ2-1, with D perhaps matching TRBD1 (5 bases). The CDR3 has 14 residues. V shed 0 bases and J shed 10 bases, with 13 bases lying between them. The germline CDR1 and CDR2 sequences are MNHEY and SMNVEV (reference sequence). The CDR3 DNA is TGTGCCAGCAGTTTATCGGTCAACCCAGGGGAGCAGTTCTTC. This codes for CASSLSVNPGEQFF.

The rearrangement uses TRBV24-1 and TRBJ2-1; TRBD2 matches 7 bases. Germline V lookup: CDR1 KGHDR, CDR2 SFDVKD. This CDR3 is 17 amino acids long. V trimming: 1 base; J trimming: 1 base; junction bases outside the gene matches: 6. CDR3 in amino acids: CATSDFRGVGSYNEQFF. CDR3 sequence (DNA): TGTGCCACCAGTGATTTTCGGGGGGTCGGGTCCTACAATGAGCAGTTCTTC.

Concerning this clonotype: The junction and the germline gene differ at one end; a read error may be behind it. The chain has TRBV6-2 or TRBV6-3 and TRBJ2-1, with 10 positions matching TRBD1. Germline CDR1 MNHEY, CDR2 SVGEGT. CDR3 length equals 13 residues. The chain's CDR3 is CASTPGGGQGKIF. CDR3 bases: TGTGCCAGCACCCCAGGCGGGGGACAGGGGAAAATCTTC.

This clonotype has more than one count but fewer than ten. The chain is built from TRBV5-1 and TRBJ2-2; D call uncertain. Trimming left V 0 bases short and J 4 bases short, with 4 bases between. Germline-derived CDR1 and CDR2 are SGHRS and YFSETQ. The length of the CDR3 is 13 residues. The CDR3 reads CASSLASTGELFF. CDR3 sequence (DNA): TGCGCCAGCAGCTTGGCCAGCACCGGGGAGCTGTTTTTT.

In its sample, this clonotype was seen a few times. This chain connects TRBV7-2 to TRBJ2-3; 8 bases are a match to TRBD2. This CDR3 has 18 amino acids. In germline, CDR1 is SGHTA, CDR2 FQGNSA. The junction had 13 bases not matched to a gene; V was cut back by 3 bases and J by 2 bases. CDR3 bases: TGTGCCAGCAGCTTTACGATTCAGCGGGAGTTTATCACAGATACGCAGTATTTT. Amino acids: CASSFTIQREFITDTQYF.

In this sample, this clonotype turned up a few times. The J gene is TRBJ2-1, the V gene TRBV19, with a weak D call TRBD1 (6 bases). Germline CDR1 is LNHDA and CDR2 is SQIVND (reference sequence). The CDR3 is 16 amino acids. V shed 6 bases and J shed 5 bases, with 20 bases lying between them. In DNA, the CDR3 is TGTGCCAGTAGCCAGACAGTCACAGGGCCGAACAATGAGCAGTTCTTC. Protein product: CASSQTVTGPNNEQFF.

This clonotype was detected a few times. This sequence joins TRBV7-3 and TRBJ1-6; D is uncertain. The CDR3 covers 14 residues. Germline loops: CDR1 SGHTA, CDR2 FQGTGA. V dropped 2 bases and J dropped 8 bases, with 10 bases sitting between them. CDR3 bases: TGTGCCAGCAGCTTAGAGGCAGTGTATTCACCCCTCCACTTT. It codes for CASSLEAVYSPLHF.

The gene calls are TRBV5-1 and TRBJ2-1, with 8 bases fitting TRBD1. CDR1 and CDR2 from the germline V gene are SGHRS and YFSETQ. CDR3 length equals 14 residues. V dropped 4 bases and J dropped 6; count of bases not matched to a gene: 6. The CDR3 bases are TGCGCCAGCAGCCGGACAGGGTACAGCAATGAGCAGTTCTTC. It encodes CASSRTGYSNEQFF.

This clonotype has more than one count but fewer than ten. The chain links TRBV12-3 or TRBV12-4 to TRBJ2-7, with D perhaps TRBD1 or TRBD2 (5 bases each). This CDR3 has 15 residues. Trimming took off 1 base at V and 1 base at J, with 11 bases between the two ends. The CDR3 nucleotides are TGTGCCAGCAGTTTAGGCCCAGGGAGATCCTACGAGCAGTACTTC. Protein product: CASSLGPGRSYEQYF.

The chain has TRBV30 and TRBJ1-5, with 8 positions matching TRBD1. The CDR3 sequence is 15 residues long. The trim removed 4 bases at V and 3 bases at J, leaving 8 bases unmatched. Per the germline V gene, CDR1 is GTSNPN and CDR2 is SVGIG (reference sequence). CDR3 nucleotides: TGTGCCTGGACCCCTTGGGACAGGCCCAATCAGCCCCAGCATTTT. Amino acid sequence: CAWTPWDRPNQPQHF.

This chain joins TRBV20-1 and TRBJ2-1; 13 bases fit TRBD2. CDR3 length equals 15 residues. Trimming took 8 bases from V and 2 from J; bases not matched to a gene: 6. Looked up from germline, CDR1 is DFQATT and CDR2 is SNEGSKA (reference sequence). The CDR3 coding sequence is TGCAGTAAGACTAGCGGGGGGCCTCCCTACAATGAGCAGTTCTTC. Protein product: CSKTSGGPPYNEQFF.

The J gene is TRBJ1-2, the V gene TRBV5-1; D gene ambiguous. The CDR3 runs 14 residues. The germline CDR1 and CDR2 sequences are SGHRS and YFSETQ. V was shortened by 0 bases and J by 4 bases, with 10 bases between the two germline ends. CDR3 sequence reads: CASSLAPGPYGYTF. For the CDR3, the DNA is TGCGCCAGCAGCTTGGCACCAGGACCCTATGGCTACACCTTC. The variable domain in full, with the rest retrieved from reference TRBV5-1 and TRBJ1-2, is KAGVTQTPRYLIKTRGQQVTLSCSPISGHRSVSWYQQTPGQGLQFLFEYFSETQRNKGNFPGRFSGRQFSNSRSEMNVSTLELGDSALYLCASSLAPGPYGYTFGSGTRLTVV.

The chain recombines TRBV7-9 with TRBJ1-2, with D hard to call. This CDR3 is 13 amino acids long. Deletions cut 1 base from V and 7 bases from J, with 10 bases between. From germline, CDR1 is SEHNR and CDR2 FQNEAQ (reference sequence). The CDR3 reads CASSLVSPFGYTF. CDR3 bases: TGTGCCAGCAGCTTAGTATCGCCCTTTGGCTACACCTTC.

The chain has TRBV18 and TRBJ1-2; D is undetermined. Germline V lookup: CDR1 KGHSH, CDR2 LQKENI. V lost 3 bases, J lost 0 bases, and 8 bases lay in between. There are 14 residues in the CDR3. CDR3 sequence reads: CASSPLPSNYGYTF. For the CDR3, the DNA is TGTGCCAGCTCACCTCTCCCATCTAACTATGGCTACACCTTC.